This is a list of T cell receptor beta chains from one sample in a study of identifying expanded T cells in peripheral blood. Clones were sequenced by immunoSEQ multiplex PCR, and TCRdb holds only the in-frame ones, with some missing. Among 70,000 to 100,000 clones listed, 88% were seen once. The sample consisted of blood. The source of these receptors is a person aged 18-69 years in good health. Both conserved end residues are part of each CDR3.

v_call cdr3_aa
TRBV7-9 CASSPSVTLEGQYF
TRBV4-1 CASSPRTSGGAYRDEQFF
TRBV7-9 CASSQLLDRVVETQYF
TRBV7-2 CASSLVVSGRFPYEQYF
TRBV15 CATSTNNEQFF
TRBV29-1 CSVGPNEQFF
TRBV19 CASSTTDRGGGYTF
TRBV6-4 CASSDTTRTRMGRIAQYF
TRBV30 CAWSVILSGGYTF
TRBV18 CASSPPAGSLYEQYF
TRBV2 CASSGAGGPQNTGELFF